The entry that follows covers one TCR beta chain sequence. This record comes from a study of PD-L1 blockade in urothelial cancer. This table comes from immunoSEQ multiplex PCR, and its TCRdb copy is limited to in-frame clones, with some not included. The table shows approximately 26,000 clones, with approximately 86% occurring only once. V lost 4 bases to trimming and J lost 1 base; unmatched junction nucleotides: 8. Germline CDR1 is MGHRA and CDR2 is YSYEKL. The length of the CDR3 is 17 residues. The chain employs TRBV4-1 and TRBJ2-4, with TRBD1 matching over 9 bases. The receptor was derived from a man in his 60s with urothelial cancer. The sequencing here drew on PBMCs, taken around atezolizumab (anti-PD-L1) treatment. The CDR3 here is CASSPLGGQGAKNIQYF. For the CDR3, the DNA is TGCGCCAGCAGCCCGTTGGGCGGACAGGGGGCCAAAAACATTCAGTACTTC.